The next 9 T cell receptor beta chains were all read from a single sample in a study of CD8+ T cells in alopecia areata. Sequencing used cDNA as its template, made by extracting RNA and reverse transcribing it. Some clones are missing from TCRdb's copy, which holds only in-frame ones; the method was immunoSEQ multiplex PCR. Of about 92,000 clones in the sample, around 47% were seen once. Treatment specified: oral pan-JAK inhibitor, 5-10 mg twice daily. Sequenced here: CD8+ T cells sorted from blood, sampled at week 24, from a patient treated with tofacitinib. Receptors were obtained from a human donor with alopecia areata.

Only a few counts were recorded for this clone. This chain connects TRBV11-2 to TRBJ2-2, with 11 bases identical to TRBD1. After removal of 6 bases from V and 4 bases from J, the junction contained 4 bases not matched to a gene. The CDR3 covers 15 residues. Germline V CDR1 and CDR2: SGHAT, FQNNGV. CDR3 amino acids: CASSWDRGITGELFF. The DNA for the CDR3 is TGTGCCAGCAGTTGGGACAGGGGGATCACCGGGGAGCTGTTTTTT.

V and J are TRBV5-4 and TRBJ2-2; the D is unclear. Trimming left V 2 bases short and J 2 bases short, with 1 base between. This CDR3 is built from 12 residues. Germline CDR1 and CDR2: SGHNT and YYREEE (reference sequence). The DNA for the CDR3 is TGTGCCAGCAGCTTCAACACCGGGGAGCTGTTTTTT. Its translation is CASSFNTGELFF.

The V gene is TRBV7-2, the J gene TRBJ2-3; the D gene is possibly TRBD2 (6 bases). The CDR3 totals 15 residues. Germline assignment: CDR1 SGHTA and CDR2 FQGNSA. The ends were cut back, 5 bases at V and 6 bases at J, with 18 bases in the middle. The CDR3 bases are TGTGCCAGCAGCCGGGGAGGCTCGATCCCTGATACGCAGTATTTT. Amino acids: CASSRGGSIPDTQYF.

There are a few counts of this clone. The chain couples TRBV29-1 to TRBJ1-1, with TRBD1 matching 9 bases. The CDR3 totals 15 residues. Germline V CDR1 and CDR2: SQVTM, ANQGSEA. V lost 4 bases, J lost 0 bases, and 6 bases stayed unmatched. This CDR3 is CSVAGGQGVNTEAFF. CDR3 bases: TGCAGCGTTGCAGGGGGACAGGGTGTGAACACTGAAGCTTTCTTT.

The chain couples TRBV7-2 to TRBJ1-2; D is ambiguous. Trimming pared 5 bases from V and 6 bases from J, leaving 19 bases between. This CDR3 is built from 15 residues. Germline-derived CDR1 and CDR2 are SGHTA and FQGNSA. DNA of the CDR3: TGTGCCAGCAGCCCGCGGGGTGGGTTTGAGCATGGCTACACCTTC. This translates into CASSPRGGFEHGYTF. Full variable domain (rest looked up from reference TRBV7-2 and TRBJ1-2): GAGVSQSPSNKVTEKGKDVELRCDPISGHTALYWYRQSLGQGLEFLIYFQGNSAPDKSGLPSDRFSAERTGGSVSTLTIQRTQQEDSAVYLCASSPRGGFEHGYTFGSGTRLTVV.

This clone was seen a handful of times. Here the CDR3 DNA reads TGTGCCAGCAGTAGAGGGGGGATAGATACGCAGTATTTT. This translates into CASSRGGIDTQYF. V is TRBV25-1 and J is TRBJ2-3; the D call may be TRBD1 or TRBD2 (6 bases each). This CDR3 has 13 residues. CDR1 is MGHDK and CDR2 is SYGVNS in the germline V gene. Deletions cut 5 bases from V and 5 bases from J, with 11 bases between. The entire variable domain, with the rest obtained from reference TRBV25-1 and TRBJ2-3, is as follows: EADIYQTPRYLVIGTGKKITLECSQTMGHDKMYWYQQDPGMELHLIHYSYGVNSTEKGDLSSESTVSRIRTEHFPLTLESARPSHTSQYLCASSRGGIDTQYFGPGTRLTVL.

The chain employs TRBV29-1 and TRBJ2-7; D is perhaps TRBD1 or TRBD2 (5 bases each). Germline V lookup: CDR1 SQVTM, CDR2 ANQGSEA. The ends were cut back, 4 bases at V and 1 base at J, with 11 bases in the middle. The CDR3 has 13 residues. CDR3 in DNA: TGCAGCGTTGGTGGGGGTCTATCCTACGAGCAGTACTTC. Its translation: CSVGGGLSYEQYF.

This clone was observed once. V and J are TRBV6-5 and TRBJ2-2, with D unresolved. Trimming removed 5 bases from V and 6 bases from J, with 13 bases in between. CDR1 and CDR2 from the germline V gene are MNHEY and SVGAGI. This CDR3 has 14 amino acids. The CDR3, as DNA: TGTGCCAGCAGTCTTCTCAACGACGCCGGGGAGCTGTTTTTT. It encodes CASSLLNDAGELFF.

This clone has only a few counts. The chain has TRBV7-9 and TRBJ2-7; the D is unclear. This CDR3 spans 11 amino acids. Germline CDR1 SEHNR, CDR2 FQNEAQ (reference sequence). Trimming removed 5 bases from V and 3 bases from J, with 5 bases in between. The CDR3 DNA sequence: TGTGCCAGCAGCCAAGACTACGAGCAGTACTTC. Translating it yields CASSQDYEQYF.